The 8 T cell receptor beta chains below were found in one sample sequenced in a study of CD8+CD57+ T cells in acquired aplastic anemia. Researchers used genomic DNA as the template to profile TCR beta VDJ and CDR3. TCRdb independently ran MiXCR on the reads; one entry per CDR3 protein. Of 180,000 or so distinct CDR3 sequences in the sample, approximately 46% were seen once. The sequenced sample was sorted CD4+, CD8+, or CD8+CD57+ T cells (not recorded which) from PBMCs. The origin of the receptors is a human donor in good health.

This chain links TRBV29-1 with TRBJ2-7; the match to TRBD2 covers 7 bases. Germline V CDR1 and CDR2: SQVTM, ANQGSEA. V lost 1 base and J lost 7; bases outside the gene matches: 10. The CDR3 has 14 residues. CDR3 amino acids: CSVEGVSLGGEQYF. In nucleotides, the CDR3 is TGCAGCGTTGAAGGGGTCAGCCTGGGAGGGGAGCAGTACTTC.

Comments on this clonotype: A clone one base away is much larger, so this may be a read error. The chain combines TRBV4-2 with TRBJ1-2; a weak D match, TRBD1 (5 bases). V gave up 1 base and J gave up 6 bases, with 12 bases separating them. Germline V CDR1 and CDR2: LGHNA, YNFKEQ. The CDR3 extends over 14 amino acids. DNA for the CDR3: TGTGCCAGCAGCCAAGGAGCAGGGAGGGATGGCTACACCTTC. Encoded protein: CASSQGAGRDGYTF.

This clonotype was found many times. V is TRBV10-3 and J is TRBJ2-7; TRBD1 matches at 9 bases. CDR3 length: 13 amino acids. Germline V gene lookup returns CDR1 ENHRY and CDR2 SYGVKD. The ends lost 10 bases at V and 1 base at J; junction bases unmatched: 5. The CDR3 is CATTGTGSYEQYF. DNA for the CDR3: TGTGCCACCACCGGGACAGGGTCCTACGAGCAGTACTTC.

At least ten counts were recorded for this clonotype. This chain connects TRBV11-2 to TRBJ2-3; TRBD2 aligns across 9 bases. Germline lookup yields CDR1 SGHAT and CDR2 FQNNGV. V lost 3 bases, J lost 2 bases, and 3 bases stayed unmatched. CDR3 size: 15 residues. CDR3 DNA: TGTGCCAGCAGCTTGACTAGCGGTTTCACAGATACGCAGTATTTT. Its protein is CASSLTSGFTDTQYF. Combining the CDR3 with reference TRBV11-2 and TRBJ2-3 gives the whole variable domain EAGVAQSPRYKIIEKRQSVAFWCNPISGHATLYWYQQILGQGPKLLIQFQNNGVVDDSQLPKDRFSAERLKGVDSTLKIQPAKLEDSAVYLCASSLTSGFTDTQYFGPGTRLTVL.

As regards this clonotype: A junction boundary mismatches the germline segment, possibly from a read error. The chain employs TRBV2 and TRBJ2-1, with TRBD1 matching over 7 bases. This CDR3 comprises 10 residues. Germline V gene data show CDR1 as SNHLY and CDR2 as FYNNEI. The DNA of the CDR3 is TGTGCCAGTATCGAGGGGGCAATGGGCTTC. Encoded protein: CASIEGAMGF.

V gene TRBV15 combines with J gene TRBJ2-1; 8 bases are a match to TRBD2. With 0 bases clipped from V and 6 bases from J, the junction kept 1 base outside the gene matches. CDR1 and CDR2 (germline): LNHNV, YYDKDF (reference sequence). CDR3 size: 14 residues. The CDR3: CATSRDSGTNEQFF. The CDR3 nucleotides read TGTGCCACCAGCAGAGATAGCGGGACCAATGAGCAGTTCTTC.

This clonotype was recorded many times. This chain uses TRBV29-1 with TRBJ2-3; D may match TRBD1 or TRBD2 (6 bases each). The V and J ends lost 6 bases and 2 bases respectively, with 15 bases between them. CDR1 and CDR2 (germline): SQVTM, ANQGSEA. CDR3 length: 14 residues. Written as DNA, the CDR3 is TGCAGCGTGCCCTACGGGGGCTCCACAGATACGCAGTATTTT. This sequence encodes CSVPYGGSTDTQYF.

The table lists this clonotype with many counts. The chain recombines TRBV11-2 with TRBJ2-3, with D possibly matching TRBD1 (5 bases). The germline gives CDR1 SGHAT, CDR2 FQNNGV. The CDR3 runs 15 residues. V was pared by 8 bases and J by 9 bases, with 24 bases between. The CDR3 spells CASSVGLTPGGTQYF. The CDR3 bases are TGTGCCAGCTCAGTGGGGCTAACGCCGGGTGGGACGCAGTATTTT.